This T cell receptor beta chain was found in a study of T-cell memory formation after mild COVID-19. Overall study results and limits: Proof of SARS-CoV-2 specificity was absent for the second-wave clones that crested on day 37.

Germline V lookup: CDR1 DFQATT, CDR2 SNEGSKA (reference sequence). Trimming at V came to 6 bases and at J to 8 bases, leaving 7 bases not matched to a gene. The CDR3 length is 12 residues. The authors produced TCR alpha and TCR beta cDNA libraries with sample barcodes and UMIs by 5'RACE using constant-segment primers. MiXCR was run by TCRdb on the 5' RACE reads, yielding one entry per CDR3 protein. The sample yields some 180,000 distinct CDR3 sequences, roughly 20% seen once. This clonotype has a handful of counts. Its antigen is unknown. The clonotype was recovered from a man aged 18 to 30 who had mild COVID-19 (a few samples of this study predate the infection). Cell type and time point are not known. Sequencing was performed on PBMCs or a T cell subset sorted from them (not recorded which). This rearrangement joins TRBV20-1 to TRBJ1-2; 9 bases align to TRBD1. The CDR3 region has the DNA TGCAGTGCGATAACAGGGGGCTACGGCTACACCTTC. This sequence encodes CSAITGGYGYTF.